This paragraph covers one TCR beta chain sequence. The data were taken from a study of blood T cell repertoires in COVID-19. Study in general: Spain, Italy and the United States supplied samples that represented acute and convalescent COVID-19.

Repertoires were generated with immunoSEQ multiplex PCR, while TCRdb's copy carries only in-frame clones and drops some. The sample holds about 270,000 clones; approximately 84% are singletons and the top ten take roughly 1.5%. Trimming took 6 bases from V and 8 from J, leaving 22 bases between them. CDR1 and CDR2 from the germline V gene are LNHDA and SQIVND (reference sequence). The CDR3 length is 15 residues. The clonotype was recovered from a human donor with COVID-19, enrolled during active disease. The donor label of this sample is uncertain. The chain uses TRBV19 and TRBJ1-1; D might be TRBD1 (6 bases). Sequenced sample: peripheral blood. CDR3 nucleotides: TGTGCCAGTAGCCTAAGGGGACACGGTGAGAGAGAAGCTTTCTTT. Its translation is CASSLRGHGEREAFF.